The 30 T cell receptor beta chains reported below all come from one sample, sequenced in a study of blood T cell repertoires in COVID-19. The assay was immunoSEQ multiplex PCR, and TCRdb's table has in-frame clones only and misses some. Of roughly 410,000 clones in the sample, approximately 90% are singletons; the top ten hold roughly 1.6%. Source material: peripheral blood. The receptors derive from a woman aged 40 to 50 with COVID-19, enrolled during active disease.

This chain connects TRBV4-1 to TRBJ2-5, with a weak D call TRBD2 (7 bases). Germline CDR1 MGHRA, CDR2 YSYEKL. V was trimmed by 4 bases and J by 3 bases, leaving 21 bases between them. This CDR3 has 17 amino acids. CDR3 loop: CASSPKSGEGRKETQYF. The CDR3, as DNA: TGCGCCAGCAGCCCTAAATCAGGGGAGGGACGGAAAGAGACCCAGTACTTC.

The chain combines TRBV7-2 with TRBJ2-6; 9 bases are a match to TRBD1. Germline CDR1 SGHTA, CDR2 FQGNSA. Trimming cost V 4 bases and J 0 bases; bases outside gene matches: 10. This CDR3 has 19 residues. CDR3: CASSSRPGQGFSGANVLTF. CDR3 coding DNA: TGTGCCAGCAGCTCGAGACCGGGACAGGGATTCTCTGGGGCCAACGTCCTGACTTTC.

The chain uses TRBV30 and TRBJ2-6, with 10 bases lining up with TRBD1. CDR3 length: 18 residues. Trimming took 2 bases from V and 4 from J; bases not matched to a gene: 11. Germline V gives CDR1 GTSNPN, CDR2 SVGIG (reference sequence). The CDR3 protein is CAWSLPTGGISGANVLTF. Written as DNA, the CDR3 is TGTGCCTGGAGTCTCCCGACAGGGGGCATATCCGGGGCCAACGTCCTGACTTTC.

The V call is TRBV5-1, the J call TRBJ1-4; possibly TRBD1 for D (6 bases). The germline V gene has CDR1 SGHRS and CDR2 YFSETQ. The CDR3 runs to 17 residues. Trimming stripped 4 bases from V and 5 bases from J, with 21 bases between. CDR3 in amino acids: CASSPNPRGSYNEKLFF. For the CDR3, the DNA is TGCGCCAGCAGCCCTAATCCAAGGGGGTCCTACAATGAAAAACTGTTTTTT.

V and J are TRBV6-2 or TRBV6-3 and TRBJ1-4; tentatively, D is TRBD1 (6 bases). Trimming stripped 2 bases from V and 10 bases from J, with 14 bases between. The CDR3 consists of 14 residues. The germline V gene has CDR1 MNHEY and CDR2 SVGEGT. The CDR3 protein is CASSYVQGGGKLFF. The CDR3 DNA reads as TGTGCCAGCAGTTACGTACAGGGCGGAGGAAAACTGTTTTTT.

V gene TRBV2 combines with J gene TRBJ1-3, with 9 bases that match TRBD1. The V and J ends lost 6 bases and 3 bases, in that order; junction bases with no gene match: 9. This CDR3 has 16 amino acids. Per the germline V gene, CDR1 is SNHLY and CDR2 is FYNNEI. The CDR3 reads CASSRAGQGNGNTIYF. CDR3 DNA sequence: TGTGCCAGCAGCCGGGCGGGACAGGGCAATGGAAACACCATATATTTT.

V and J are TRBV4-1 and TRBJ1-1; no reliable D call. The V end was cut by 0 bases, the J end by 7 bases, with 12 bases between. This CDR3 region has 14 residues. CDR1 and CDR2 (germline): MGHRA, YSYEKL. CDR3 in DNA: TGCGCCAGCAGCCAAGATCTTATTAGCAGTGAAGCTTTCTTT. Protein: CASSQDLISSEAFF.

J is TRBJ1-6 and V is TRBV6-5; tentative D call: TRBD1 (5 bases). With 4 bases removed from V and 7 bases from J, the gap between germline ends came to 17 bases. Germline CDR1 and CDR2: MNHEY and SVGAGI. The length of the CDR3 is 16 residues. The CDR3 DNA reads TGTGCCAGCAGTTTCGGGTCCCGGGGGGAGAATTCACCCCTCCACTTT. This codes for CASSFGSRGENSPLHF.

This chain links TRBV7-2 with TRBJ1-5; TRBD1 matches 8 bases. The J segment lost 4 bases and the V segment lost 5 bases, leaving 7 bases of the junction unmatched. Germline CDR1 and CDR2: SGHTA and FQGNSA. The CDR3 has 15 amino acids. CDR3 loop: CASSPWTGMNQPQHF. The CDR3 bases are TGTGCCAGCAGCCCCTGGACAGGGATGAATCAGCCCCAGCATTTT.

The chain recombines TRBV19 with TRBJ1-5; D is unresolved. V gave up 3 bases and J gave up 0 bases, with 9 bases separating them. The length of the CDR3 is 15 residues. CDR1 and CDR2 from the germline V gene are LNHDA and SQIVND (reference sequence). CDR3 coding DNA: TGTGCCAGTAGTATTACCAGCGATAGCAATCAGCCCCAGCATTTT. Translated, it gives CASSITSDSNQPQHF.

This rearrangement joins TRBV11-3 to TRBJ2-3; 7 bases align to TRBD2. CDR3 length: 18 amino acids. With V trimmed by 2 bases and J by 1 base, 12 bases remained unmatched. Germline CDR1 is SGHNT and CDR2 is YENEEA. The CDR3 DNA sequence: TGTGCCAGCAGCTTAAATAGCGGGCCACACCTCGGCACAGATACGCAGTATTTT. It is translated as CASSLNSGPHLGTDTQYF. The variable domain in full, completed from reference TRBV11-3 and TRBJ2-3, reads EAGVVQSPRYKIIEKKQPVAFWCNPISGHNTLYWYLQNLGQGPELLIRYENEEAVDDSQLPKDRFSAERLKGVDSTLKIQPAELGDSAVYLCASSLNSGPHLGTDTQYFGPGTRLTVL.

The V call is TRBV5-1, the J call TRBJ1-1; 7 bases map to TRBD1. The CDR3 consists of 14 residues. V shed 2 bases, J shed 7 bases, and the junction held 8 bases outside the gene matches. Germline CDR1 SGHRS, CDR2 YFSETQ. This CDR3 is CASSFSTGSLEAFF. DNA for the CDR3: TGCGCCAGCAGCTTTTCGACAGGGAGTCTTGAAGCTTTCTTT. Using reference TRBV5-1 and TRBJ1-1 for the parts outside the CDR3, the full variable domain is KAGVTQTPRYLIKTRGQQVTLSCSPISGHRSVSWYQQTPGQGLQFLFEYFSETQRNKGNFPGRFSGRQFSNSRSEMNVSTLELGDSALYLCASSFSTGSLEAFFGQGTRLTVV.

The chain couples TRBV7-2 to TRBJ2-7, with 9 bases that match TRBD1. This CDR3 is built from 14 residues. V shed 6 bases and J 3 bases; nucleotides not matched to a gene: 6. Germline CDR1 SGHTA, CDR2 FQGNSA. CDR3 protein: CASSFRQGDYEQYF. In DNA form, the CDR3 reads TGTGCCAGCAGTTTTCGACAGGGGGACTACGAGCAGTACTTC.

The chain couples TRBV30 to TRBJ2-1, with 11 bases matching TRBD2. Trimming removed 8 bases from V and 9 bases from J; junction bases left unmatched: 3. Germline CDR1 reads GTSNPN; CDR2 reads SVGIG (reference sequence). This CDR3 region has 11 residues. The CDR3 DNA reads TGTGCCCGTGGGACTAGCGGTGAGCAGTTCTTC. Translation gives CARGTSGEQFF.

This chain joins TRBV3-1 (or the pseudogene TRBV3-2) and TRBJ1-2; TRBD1 matches at 7 bases. CDR3 length: 14 residues. With 3 bases clipped from V and 4 bases from J, the junction kept 5 bases outside the gene matches. CDR1 is LGHDT and CDR2 is YNNKEL in the germline V gene (reference sequence). CDR3 DNA sequence: TGTGCCAGCAGCCAGCCTACAGGGGTCTATGGCTACACCTTC. Its protein is CASSQPTGVYGYTF.

The CDR3 bases are TGTGCCATCAGTATAGACAGAGTCACAGATACGCAGTATTTT. Protein: CAISIDRVTDTQYF. The chain couples TRBV10-3 to TRBJ2-3; tentative D call: TRBD1 (5 bases). Germline assignment: CDR1 ENHRY and CDR2 SYGVKD. V was shortened by 5 bases and J by 2 bases, with 11 bases between the two germline ends. The CDR3 extends over 14 amino acids.

This clone was detected only once. J is TRBJ2-5 and V is TRBV30, with D perhaps TRBD1 (5 bases). The V and J ends lost 6 bases and 5 bases respectively, with 10 bases between them. CDR3 length: 11 amino acids. The germline V gene has CDR1 GTSNPN and CDR2 SVGIG (reference sequence). CDR3: CACRVGETQYF. Here the CDR3 DNA reads TGTGCCTGCAGGGTTGGGGAGACCCAGTACTTC.

The V gene is TRBV10-3, the J gene TRBJ1-6; TRBD1 matches at 8 bases. This CDR3 comprises 13 residues. Trimming at V came to 11 bases and at J to 5 bases, leaving 5 bases not matched to a gene. Germline V CDR1 and CDR2: ENHRY, SYGVKD. CDR3: CALTGVNNSPLHF. DNA for the CDR3: TGTGCCTTGACAGGGGTGAATAATTCACCCCTCCACTTT.

The genes are TRBV5-6 and TRBJ2-7, with 11 bases identical to TRBD2. The CDR3 is 14 residues long. With 2 bases clipped from V and 9 bases from J, the junction kept 7 bases outside the gene matches. CDR1 is SGHDT, CDR2 YYEEEE, per germline. This CDR3 is CASSLTSGSGVQYF. CDR3 DNA sequence: TGTGCCAGCAGCTTAACTAGCGGGAGTGGAGTGCAGTACTTC.

The chain links TRBV27 to TRBJ1-5; D is perhaps TRBD1 (5 bases). Germline values: CDR1 MNHEY, CDR2 SMNVEV (reference sequence). Trimming shortened V by 7 bases and J by 7 bases, and 17 bases separated the two germline ends. The CDR3 is 14 amino acids. CDR3 loop: CASTFTGGGQPQHF. Written as DNA, the CDR3 is TGTGCCAGCACCTTTACCGGGGGGGGACAGCCCCAGCATTTT.

The J gene is TRBJ2-3, the V gene TRBV3-1 (or the pseudogene TRBV3-2), with 8 bases that match TRBD2. V was pared by 4 bases and J by 7 bases, with 7 bases of the junction left unmatched. CDR3 length: 14 amino acids. Per germline, CDR1 LGHDT and CDR2 YNNKEL (reference sequence). The CDR3 sequence is CASSPGLAQNTQYF. CDR3 coding DNA: TGTGCCAGCAGCCCCGGACTAGCTCAGAATACGCAGTATTTT.

This sequence joins TRBV6-2 or TRBV6-3 and TRBJ2-2; D may be TRBD1 (5 bases). Trimming left V 5 bases short and J 6 bases short, with 13 bases between. Germline lookup yields CDR1 MNHEY and CDR2 SVGEGT. The length of the CDR3 is 14 residues. CDR3 in amino acids: CASSLLDSPGELFF. In nucleotides, the CDR3 is TGTGCCAGCAGTCTGTTAGACAGCCCCGGGGAGCTGTTTTTT.

The chain links TRBV14 to TRBJ2-1; no clear D. Trimming cost V 0 bases and J 3 bases, with 9 bases left between them. Germline assignment: CDR1 SGHDN and CDR2 FVKESK. This CDR3 region has 15 residues. Written as DNA, the CDR3 is TGTGCCAGCAGCCAAGAAACTTTTATCTACAATGAGCAGTTCTTC. This gives the protein CASSQETFIYNEQFF.

The J gene is TRBJ2-2, the V gene TRBV18, with TRBD2 as a possible D gene (5 bases). Per the germline V gene, CDR1 is KGHSH and CDR2 is LQKENI. Trimming cost V 0 bases and J 11 bases, with 13 bases left between them. This CDR3 is built from 14 residues. CDR3 in DNA: TGTGCCAGCTCACCACCAGAGTTGAGGGATGAGCTGTTTTTT. Encoded protein: CASSPPELRDELFF.

There are a few counts of this clone. This chain connects TRBV9 to TRBJ2-1; the D is unclear. This CDR3 is built from 12 residues. Germline CDR1 reads SGDLS; CDR2 reads YYNGEE. Trimming left V 4 bases short and J 8 bases short, with 10 bases between. CDR3 protein: CASSRLWDEQFF. Written as DNA, the CDR3 is TGTGCCAGCAGCCGACTGTGGGATGAGCAGTTCTTC.

This chain links TRBV28 with TRBJ2-5; 7 bases fit TRBD1. Germline V gene sequence: CDR1 MDHEN, CDR2 SYDVKM. The CDR3 loop spans 14 amino acids. Trimming took 7 bases from V and 1 from J; bases not matched to a gene: 6. Written as DNA, the CDR3 is TGTGCCAGCACTTATGGACAGGTCCAAGAGACCCAGTACTTC. Encoded protein: CASTYGQVQETQYF.

The genes are TRBV11-1 and TRBJ1-1; a weak D match, TRBD1 (5 bases). Germline values: CDR1 SGHAT, CDR2 FQDESV (reference sequence). Deletions cut 8 bases from V and 1 base from J, with 20 bases between. This CDR3 is built from 16 residues. The CDR3 region is CASGDHWGGRNTEAFF. The CDR3, as DNA: TGTGCCAGCGGCGACCACTGGGGGGGGAGGAACACTGAAGCTTTCTTT.

This rearrangement joins TRBV6-4 to TRBJ2-2; D may be TRBD1 (5 bases). Trimming removed 3 bases at V and 6 bases at J, with 11 bases between. Germline V gene data show CDR1 as MRHNA and CDR2 as SNTAGT. The CDR3 covers 14 residues. The CDR3 nucleotides read TGTGCCAGCAGTGAGAGCTGGGGCGCCGGGGAGCTGTTTTTT. Residues: CASSESWGAGELFF.

The rearrangement links TRBV19 to TRBJ2-5, with 8 positions matching TRBD1. The ends lost 5 bases at V and 2 bases at J; junction bases unmatched: 1. CDR3 size: 13 residues. The germline gives CDR1 LNHDA, CDR2 SQIVND (reference sequence). CDR3 protein: CASSGTGQETQYF. The CDR3, as DNA: TGTGCCAGTAGTGGGACAGGTCAAGAGACCCAGTACTTC.

The rearrangement uses TRBV7-2 and TRBJ2-5; D possibly corresponds to TRBD2 (6 bases). Germline-derived CDR1 and CDR2 are SGHTA and FQGNSA. Trimming cost V 4 bases and J 4 bases, with 10 bases left between them. The CDR3 is 13 amino acids. The CDR3 reads CASSSGLVETQYF. The CDR3, as DNA: TGTGCCAGCAGCTCGGGACTCGTAGAGACCCAGTACTTC.